What follows is one TCR beta chain and its context. The target antigen is unknown. The sample belongs to a study of OX40 agonist ivuxolimab in advanced cancers. Samples of blood were obtained at baseline, on cycle 4 day 1, and on cycle 7 day 1. V lost 5 bases, J lost 4 bases, and 4 bases stayed unmatched. Germline CDR1 is LNHDA and CDR2 is SQIVND (reference sequence). The CDR3 consists of 15 residues. Data came from immunoSEQ multiplex PCR; TCRdb stores just in-frame clones and leaves some out. The repertoire holds tens of thousands of clones, with roughly 80% as singletons. Whole-study findings and limits: Partial responders dosed at 0.1-3.0 mg/kg displayed clonal expansion ranking among the lowest. Normalized expansion of T-cell clones was also low for some nonresponders. Expanded clones belonging to CD8+ T cells outnumbered, on average, those of CD4+.

This TCR came from an adult with an advanced solid tumor such as melanoma, head and neck, liver or kidney cancer. V and J are TRBV19 and TRBJ1-6, with TRBD1 matching 8 bases. Sequencing used CD4+ or CD8+ T cells sorted from blood, obtained in a trial of the OX40 agonist ivuxolimab. The CDR3 coding sequence is TGTGCCAGTAGTGATACAGGGGGTTATAATTCACCCCTCCACTTT. Amino acids: CASSDTGGYNSPLHF.